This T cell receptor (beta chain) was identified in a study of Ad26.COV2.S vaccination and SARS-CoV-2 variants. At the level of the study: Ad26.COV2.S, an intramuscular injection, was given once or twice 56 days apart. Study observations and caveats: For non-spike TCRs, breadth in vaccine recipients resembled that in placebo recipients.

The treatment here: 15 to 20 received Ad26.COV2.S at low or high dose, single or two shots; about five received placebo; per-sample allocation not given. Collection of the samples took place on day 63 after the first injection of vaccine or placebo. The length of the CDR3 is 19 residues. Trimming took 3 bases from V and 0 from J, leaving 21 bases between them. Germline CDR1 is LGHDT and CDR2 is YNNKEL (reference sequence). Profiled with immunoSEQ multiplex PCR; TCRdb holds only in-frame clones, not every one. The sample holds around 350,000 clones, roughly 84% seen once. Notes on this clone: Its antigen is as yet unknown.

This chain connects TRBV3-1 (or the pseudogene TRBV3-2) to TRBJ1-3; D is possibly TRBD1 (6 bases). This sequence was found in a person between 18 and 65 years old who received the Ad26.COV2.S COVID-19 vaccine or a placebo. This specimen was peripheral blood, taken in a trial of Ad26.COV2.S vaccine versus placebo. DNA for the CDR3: TGTGCCAGCAGCCACAGAACCGGGACAAGCTTCCCCTCTGGAAACACCATATATTTT. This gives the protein CASSHRTGTSFPSGNTIYF.